Reported below is one T cell receptor (beta chain). There are 13 residues in the CDR3. Germline values: CDR1 SEHNR, CDR2 FQNEAQ (reference sequence). V lost 1 base, J lost 3 bases, and 7 bases lay in between. The data stem from a study of blood T cell repertoires in COVID-19. For the study at large: Acute and convalescent COVID-19 samples came from the United States, Italy and Spain. T cells, B-cell-depleted T cells, or PBMCs supplied cDNA or gDNA.

Authors' analysis steps: Amplification of reference gene primers was used by the study to estimate nucleated cell counts. This table comes from immunoSEQ multiplex PCR, and its TCRdb copy is limited to in-frame clones, with some not included. V and J calls and clone size are those listed in that table; D and trimming were worked out from the DNA. The sample holds under 400,000 clones, 85% to 90% seen once. Material: peripheral blood. The chain links TRBV7-9 to TRBJ2-7; D gene unclear. This clonotype originated in a man aged 18-30 years with active or convalescent COVID-19. In nucleotides, the CDR3 is TGTGCCAGCAGCTTAGTTGGCCACTACGAGCAGTACTTC. Residues: CASSLVGHYEQYF.